Listed below are T cell receptor beta chains from one sample, sequenced in a study of OX40 agonist ivuxolimab in advanced cancers. Data came from immunoSEQ multiplex PCR; TCRdb stores just in-frame clones and leaves some out. This sample has approximately 79,000 clones; around 94% occur once, and the top ten carry around 21%. The sequenced sample was CD4+ or CD8+ T cells sorted from blood, obtained in a trial of the OX40 agonist ivuxolimab. The source of these receptors is an adult with an advanced solid tumor such as melanoma, head and neck, liver or kidney cancer. Both conserved end residues are part of each CDR3. D genes are given only for firm matches. Clone size is given for some rows only: seen once, a few or many times, or a class if the clone is expanded.

size | length | J | V | D | CDR3 | DNA
. | 15 | TRBJ2-1 | TRBV19 | TRBD2 | CASSIGLADRNEQFF | TGTGCCAGTAGTATCGGGCTAGCGGATCGCAATGAGCAGTTCTTC
. | 14 | TRBJ2-5 | TRBV12-5 | . | CASGLVRPSETQYF | TGTGCTAGTGGTTTGGTCAGACCCTCAGAGACCCAGTACTTC
. | 15 | TRBJ2-7 | TRBV7-2 | . | CASSVGQTPTYEQYF | TGTGCCAGCAGTGTCGGGCAGACACCTACCTACGAGCAGTACTTC
. | 14 | TRBJ2-3 | TRBV7-8 | . | CASSSKGPKDTQYF | TGTGCCAGCAGTTCGAAAGGGCCGAAAGATACGCAGTATTTT
. | 16 | TRBJ2-1 | TRBV7-3 | . | CASSLTSGDHYNEQFF | TGTGCCAGCAGCTTAACGTCCGGGGATCACTACAATGAGCAGTTCTTC
. | 18 | TRBJ2-2 | TRBV28 | TRBD2 | CASSLSSSGVLSAGELFF | TGTGCCAGCAGTTTATCGTCTAGCGGGGTTCTTAGTGCCGGGGAGCTGTTTTTT
. | 11 | TRBJ1-1 | TRBV7-9 | . | CASSLDPEAFF | TGTGCCAGCAGCCTAGACCCTGAAGCTTTCTTT
. | 13 | TRBJ2-7 | TRBV6-5 | . | CATAATGYYEQYF | TGTGCCACCGCGGCGACAGGATACTACGAGCAGTACTTC
. | 14 | TRBJ1-5 | TRBV28 | . | CASSLTSYNQPQHF | TGTGCCAGCAGTTTGACCAGCTACAATCAGCCCCAGCATTTT
. | 13 | TRBJ2-5 | TRBV9 | . | CASSVGQKETQYF | TGTGCCAGCAGCGTAGGACAGAAAGAGACCCAGTACTTC
. | 15 | TRBJ1-1 | TRBV6-6 | TRBD1 | CASRREGGAGTEAFF | TGTGCCAGCAGAAGAGAAGGGGGCGCTGGCACTGAAGCTTTCTTT
. | 11 | TRBJ2-5 | TRBV7-9 | . | CASSPGHEGNF | TGTGCCAGCAGCCCCGGACACGAGGGGAACTTC
. | 12 | TRBJ1-4 | TRBV5-3 | TRBD1 | CASSFMDRELFF | TGTGCCAGCAGCTTTATGGACAGGGAACTGTTTTTT
. | 14 | TRBJ2-1 | TRBV27 | . | CASSFWGRMNEQFF | TGTGCCAGCAGTTTCTGGGGGCGGATGAATGAGCAGTTCTTC
. | 18 | TRBJ2-7 | TRBV7-6 | . | CASSRFSHLTQGTNEQYF | TGTGCCAGCAGCCGCTTTTCCCACCTTACCCAGGGGACGAACGAGCAGTACTTC
. | 13 | TRBJ2-5 | TRBV5-4 | . | CASSFGQQETQYF | TGTGCCAGCAGCTTTGGACAGCAAGAGACCCAGTACTTC
. | 14 | TRBJ1-2 | TRBV4-1 | . | CASSQDNTGYGYTF | TGCGCCAGCAGCCAAGATAATACAGGCTATGGCTACACCTTC
. | 13 | TRBJ2-7 | TRBV5-5 | TRBD1 | CASSLSSGGEQYF | TGTGCCAGCAGCTTGAGCTCAGGGGGCGAGCAGTACTTC
once | 13 | TRBJ1-5 | TRBV27 | . | CASSFGGDQPQHF | TGTGCCAGCAGTTTCGGCGGTGATCAGCCCCAGCATTTT
. | 15 | TRBJ2-5 | TRBV6-5 | TRBD1 | CASSIQTGGTETQYF | TGTGCCAGCAGTATCCAGACAGGGGGCACAGAGACCCAGTACTTC
. | 14 | TRBJ1-2 | TRBV28 | . | CASSLRGLVRGYTF | TGTGCCAGCAGTTTACGGGGACTAGTAAGGGGCTACACCTTC
. | 14 | TRBJ2-7 | TRBV6-5 | . | CASRSRGQQYEQYF | TGTGCCAGCAGAAGCCGTGGACAGCAGTACGAGCAGTACTTC
. | 14 | TRBJ2-7 | TRBV30 | . | CAWSVEVGFYEQYF | TGTGCCTGGAGTGTTGAGGTAGGGTTCTACGAGCAGTACTTC
. | 13 | TRBJ1-5 | TRBV6-5 | . | CASSPLNNQPQHF | TGTGCCAGCAGCCCTCTCAATAATCAGCCCCAGCATTTT
. | 14 | TRBJ1-2 | TRBV5-5 | TRBD1 | CASSEGQGFYGYTF | TGTGCCAGCAGCGAGGGACAGGGGTTCTATGGCTACACCTTC
. | 13 | TRBJ2-7 | TRBV5-4 | TRBD1 | CASRKDRAYEQYF | TGTGCCAGCAGGAAGGACAGGGCCTACGAGCAGTACTTC
. | 11 | TRBJ2-3 | TRBV9 | . | CASSVGDTQYF | TGTGCCAGCAGCGTAGGGGATACGCAGTATTTT
. | 15 | TRBJ1-3 | TRBV6-5 | . | CASSRLVDSGNTIYF | TGTGCCAGCAGCCGCCTTGTCGACTCTGGAAACACCATATATTTT
. | 13 | TRBJ1-4 | TRBV6-5 | . | CASLPGGREKLFF | TGTGCCAGCCTTCCGGGGGGCAGGGAAAAACTGTTTTTT
. | 17 | TRBJ2-6 | TRBV27 | . | CASRTTERPSGANVLTF | TGTGCCAGCAGAACCACCGAGCGGCCCTCTGGGGCCAACGTCCTGACTTTC
. | 15 | TRBJ2-7 | TRBV27 | TRBD1 | CASSLLGTGPVEQYF | TGTGCCAGCAGTTTATTGGGGACAGGGCCCGTGGAGCAGTACTTC
. | 17 | TRBJ2-1 | TRBV7-9 | . | CASSPPRGVSSYNEQFF | TGTGCCAGCAGTCCACCTCGCGGGGTTAGCTCCTACAATGAGCAGTTCTTC
. | 15 | TRBJ2-1 | TRBV7-9 | TRBD1 | CASSLGTASYNEQFF | TGTGCCAGCAGCCTGGGGACAGCCTCTTACAATGAGCAGTTCTTC
. | 20 | TRBJ2-4 | TRBV9 | . | CASSRFPPGTVYLGANIQYF | TGTGCCAGCAGCAGGTTCCCTCCCGGGACGGTTTATTTAGGGGCAAACATTCAGTACTTC
. | 15 | TRBJ2-7 | TRBV7-9 | . | CASSLVRQGPHEQYF | TGTGCCAGCAGCTTAGTACGGCAGGGCCCCCACGAGCAGTACTTC
. | 15 | TRBJ1-2 | TRBV15 | . | CATSRRNGPVDGYTF | TGTGCCACCAGCAGACGAAACGGGCCAGTGGATGGCTACACCTTC
few | 15 | TRBJ1-5 | TRBV2 | . | CASKVGQHSNQPQHF | TGTGCCAGCAAGGTAGGACAGCATAGCAATCAGCCCCAGCATTTT
. | 14 | TRBJ2-5 | TRBV7-6 | TRBD1 | CASSPGQTKETQYF | TGTGCCAGCAGCCCGGGACAGACTAAAGAGACCCAGTACTTC
. | 14 | TRBJ1-1 | TRBV29-1 | TRBD1 | CSVDRQGVHTEAFF | TGCAGCGTTGATCGGCAGGGGGTCCACACTGAAGCTTTCTTT
. | 17 | TRBJ1-1 | TRBV4-1 | . | CASSQDGPMQMNTEAFF | TGCGCCAGCAGCCAAGATGGGCCGATGCAGATGAACACTGAAGCTTTCTTT
. | 9 | TRBJ2-7 | TRBV19 | . | CAGKDQQYF | TGTGCCGGGAAAGACCAGCAGTACTTC
once | 15 | TRBJ2-2 | TRBV7-9 | . | CAGGTLGAETGELFF | TGTGCCGGGGGGACTCTAGGGGCGGAGACCGGGGAGCTGTTTTTT
. | 15 | TRBJ2-7 | TRBV19 | . | CASSPKRAGDYEQYF | TGTGCCAGTAGTCCTAAGAGGGCAGGGGACTACGAGCAGTACTTC
. | 15 | TRBJ2-2 | TRBV4-1 | TRBD1 | CASSYRQGSTGELFF | TGCGCCAGCAGCTACCGACAGGGGAGCACCGGGGAGCTGTTTTTT
. | 16 | TRBJ2-7 | TRBV29-1 | TRBD2 | CSVEDTEGGSIYEQYF | TGCAGCGTTGAAGATACCGAGGGAGGGTCAATCTACGAGCAGTACTTC
. | 14 | TRBJ1-1 | TRBV9 | . | CASSVLLGGTEAFF | TGTGCCAGCAGCGTATTATTGGGTGGCACTGAAGCTTTCTTT
. | 13 | TRBJ1-1 | TRBV6-6 | . | CASSYVLNTEAFF | TGTGCCAGCAGTTACGTGCTGAACACTGAAGCTTTCTTT
. | 15 | TRBJ1-1 | TRBV4-1 | . | CASSPDGVEDTEAFF | TGCGCCAGCAGCCCCGACGGGGTGGAGGACACTGAAGCTTTCTTT
once | 16 | TRBJ2-2 | TRBV7-9 | TRBD1 | CASSSRQGANTGELFF | TGTGCCAGCAGCTCTCGTCAGGGGGCAAACACCGGGGAGCTGTTTTTT
. | 11 | TRBJ1-2 | TRBV6-5 | . | CASRTVYGYTF | TGTGCCAGCAGGACAGTCTATGGCTACACCTTC
few | 16 | TRBJ2-3 | TRBV27 | TRBD2 | CASSFHLAGSTDTQYF | TGTGCCAGCAGTTTCCATCTAGCGGGGTCCACAGATACGCAGTATTTT
. | 13 | TRBJ1-2 | TRBV27 | . | CASSFTGNYGYTF | TGTGCCAGCAGTTTTACAGGGAACTATGGCTACACCTTC
. | 14 | TRBJ1-5 | TRBV28 | TRBD1 | CASSQDRDVQPQHF | TGTGCCAGCAGCCAAGACAGGGATGTTCAGCCCCAGCATTTT
. | 16 | TRBJ2-3 | TRBV4-2 | TRBD1 | CASSPGQAFGTDTQYF | TGTGCCAGCAGCCCCGGACAGGCCTTCGGCACAGATACGCAGTATTTT